This T cell receptor (beta chain) was identified in a study of preoperative IRX-2 immunotherapy in early breast cancer. Germline CDR1 is SGHDN and CDR2 is FVKESK. The CDR3 is made up of 14 amino acids. V shed 1 base and J shed 2 bases, with 7 bases lying between them. Indicated treatment: preoperative locoregional IRX-2 cytokine immunotherapy. This phase Ib study tested locoregional IRX-2 cytokine immunotherapy given before surgery. Libraries were prepared by immunoSEQ multiplex PCR; TCRdb keeps only in-frame clonotypes and omits some of them. The data hold some 32,000 clones, with roughly four fifths observed a single time.

This TCR derives from a human donor with breast cancer. The chain links TRBV14 to TRBJ2-3; D is uncertain. The specimen was lymph node tissue, collected from a patient treated with IRX-2 immunotherapy. The chain's CDR3 is CASSQASATDTQYF. The CDR3 DNA is TGTGCCAGCAGCCAAGCTTCAGCCACAGATACGCAGTATTTT.